A single sample gave rise to the 21 T cell receptor beta chains below, sequenced in a study of T-cell reconstitution after alpha-beta-depleted transplantation in children. Unique molecular identifiers tagged the TCRbeta library. TCRdb recomputed calls from the PCR reads with MiXCR, one row per CDR3 protein. The data contain about 610,000 distinct CDR3 sequences, about 10% of them seen just once; the ten biggest clones take up approximately 4.1%. Specimen: PBMCs from the stem cell graft donor, collected from the stem cell graft. All receptors derive from a human donor who donated a stem cell graft to a child with acute myeloid leukemia.

This clonotype was found many times. The chain combines TRBV20-1 with TRBJ2-2; D gene unclear. Germline CDR1 is DFQATT and CDR2 is SNEGSKA (reference sequence). The CDR3 spans 12 residues. The V end lost 3 bases, the J end lost 3 bases, and 5 bases lay between the germline ends. CDR3: CSARADTGELFF. The CDR3 region has the DNA TGCAGTGCTAGGGCTGACACCGGGGAGCTGTTTTTT.

This sequence joins TRBV5-4 and TRBJ2-1; a possible D gene is TRBD2 (6 bases). Trimming took off 3 bases at V and 9 bases at J, with 16 bases between the two ends. Looked up from germline, CDR1 is SGHNT and CDR2 is YYREEE (reference sequence). CDR3 length: 14 amino acids. DNA for the CDR3: TGTGCCAGCAGCTCCAGGGACTCGATAAGTGAGCAGTTCTTC. It is translated as CASSSRDSISEQFF.

There are a few counts of this clonotype. CDR3 protein: CASSSLAGGSGANVLTF. The CDR3 DNA reads as TGTGCCAGCAGCTCACTAGCGGGAGGGTCTGGGGCCAACGTCCTGACTTTC. The chain has TRBV7-2 and TRBJ2-6; 13 nucleotides align to TRBD2. V shed 4 bases, J shed 1 base, and the junction held 1 base outside the gene matches. Germline CDR1 reads SGHTA; CDR2 reads FQGNSA. The CDR3 covers 17 residues.

There are many counts of this clonotype. V gene TRBV25-1 combines with J gene TRBJ2-1; 11 nucleotides line up with TRBD2. The V segment lost 4 bases and the J segment 8 bases; nucleotides outside the gene matches: 16. CDR1 and CDR2 from the germline V gene are MGHDK and SYGVNS. This CDR3 region has 18 residues. CDR3 amino acids: CASSAPSGRPLFADEQFF. In DNA, the CDR3 is TGTGCCAGCAGTGCCCCTAGCGGGAGGCCCCTTTTCGCCGATGAGCAGTTCTTC. Full variable domain (rest looked up from reference TRBV25-1 and TRBJ2-1): EADIYQTPRYLVIGTGKKITLECSQTMGHDKMYWYQQDPGMELHLIHYSYGVNSTEKGDLSSESTVSRIRTEHFPLTLESARPSHTSQYLCASSAPSGRPLFADEQFFGPGTRLTVL.

The rearrangement links TRBV30 to TRBJ2-5; D unresolved. The V end lost 4 bases, the J end lost 0 bases, and 6 bases lay between the germline ends. This CDR3 spans 12 amino acids. The germline V gene encodes CDR1 GTSNPN and CDR2 SVGIG (reference sequence). The CDR3 reads CAWKGYQETQYF. The DNA of the CDR3 is TGTGCCTGGAAGGGTTACCAAGAGACCCAGTACTTC.

This clonotype was seen repeatedly, ten times or more. V gene TRBV6-5 combines with J gene TRBJ2-7; the match to TRBD1 covers 7 bases. Losses at the gene ends were 2 bases for V and 6 bases for J; bases not matched to a gene: 10. CDR1 MNHEY and CDR2 SVGAGI come from the germline V gene. This CDR3 contains 15 residues. CDR3 region: CASSYPTGTAIEQYF. The CDR3 bases are TGTGCCAGCAGTTACCCGACCGGGACAGCGATCGAGCAGTACTTC.

The V call is TRBV20-1, the J call TRBJ2-7, with 9 bases that match TRBD2. The CDR3 is 15 amino acids. The V gene's germline CDR1 is DFQATT and CDR2 SNEGSKA (reference sequence). V gave up 3 bases and J gave up 9 bases; unmatched junction bases: 15. The CDR3, as DNA: TGCAGTGCTAGGATCCCGCGGGAGGGCCCGGGCGGGCAGTACTTC. It is translated as CSARIPREGPGGQYF.

The V call is TRBV20-1, the J call TRBJ2-7; 8 positions match TRBD2. Germline assignment: CDR1 DFQATT and CDR2 SNEGSKA (reference sequence). The CDR3 runs to 13 residues. The J segment lost 3 bases and the V segment lost 5 bases, leaving 6 bases of the junction unmatched. Here the CDR3 reads CSAREGHGYEQYF. The CDR3 DNA reads TGCAGTGCTCGGGAGGGCCATGGCTACGAGCAGTACTTC.

This clonotype occurred a few times. As DNA, the CDR3 is TGTGCCAGCAGCGCCTCAGGGACTAGCGGACGGGATACGCAGTATTTT. Its protein product is CASSASGTSGRDTQYF. The chain combines TRBV9 with TRBJ2-3; 11 bases agree with TRBD2. Germline assignment: CDR1 SGDLS and CDR2 YYNGEE. This CDR3 has 16 residues. V lost 3 bases, J lost 6 bases, and 9 bases stayed unmatched. The full variable domain, in which reference TRBV9 and TRBJ2-3 provide the parts outside the CDR3, is DSGVTQTPKHLITATGQRVTLRCSPRSGDLSVYWYQQSLDQGLQFLIQYYNGEERAKGNILERFSAQQFPDLHSELNLSSLELGDSALYFCASSASGTSGRDTQYFGPGTRLTVL.

This clonotype was counted a few times. The chain has TRBV20-1 and TRBJ1-5; D not resolved. Germline V gene data show CDR1 as DFQATT and CDR2 as SNEGSKA (reference sequence). V was shortened by 4 bases and J by 0 bases, with 4 bases between the two germline ends. This CDR3 spans 12 amino acids. The CDR3 loop is CSAINSNQPQHF. The CDR3 region has the DNA TGCAGTGCTATAAATAGCAATCAGCCCCAGCATTTT.

This clonotype was seen only a few times. The chain links TRBV6-1 to TRBJ1-2, with D possibly matching TRBD1 (6 bases). Trimming left V 5 bases short and J 5 bases short, with 12 bases between. The CDR3 extends over 13 amino acids. Germline V gene data show CDR1 as MNHNS and CDR2 as SASEGT. CDR3 in amino acids: CASSPPGQYGYTF. The CDR3 bases are TGTGCCAGCAGTCCCCCCGGACAGTATGGCTACACCTTC.

This clonotype was observed at least ten times. V is TRBV20-1 and J is TRBJ1-1; D possibly corresponds to TRBD1 (5 bases). The CDR3 is 15 amino acids. Germline-derived CDR1 and CDR2 are DFQATT and SNEGSKA (reference sequence). The V and J ends lost 3 bases and 4 bases respectively, with 18 bases between them. The CDR3 DNA reads as TGCAGTGCTAGGCCGCCAGGGAGGTCTCTCACTGAAGCTTTCTTT. Translation gives CSARPPGRSLTEAFF.

This clonotype turned up a few times. The CDR3 is CASSLEGHEETQYF. The CDR3 DNA reads as TGCGCCAGCAGCTTGGAAGGTCACGAGGAGACCCAGTACTTC. This chain links TRBV5-1 with TRBJ2-5, with D hard to call. The CDR3 extends over 14 amino acids. Per the germline V gene, CDR1 is SGHRS and CDR2 is YFSETQ. V lost 0 bases to trimming and J lost 5 bases, with 11 bases between them.

Comments on this clonotype: A single base separates this from a much larger clone, so it may be a read error. This chain joins TRBV20-1 and TRBJ2-7; D tentatively fits TRBD1 or TRBD2 (5 bases each). CDR1 and CDR2 from the germline V gene are DFQATT and SNEGSKA (reference sequence). The CDR3 totals 14 residues. CDR3 in DNA: TGCAGTGCTAGAGACGTTGGGGGATCCTGCGAGCAGTACTTC. Protein product: CSARDVGGSCEQYF.

This clonotype has a count of ten or more. The gene calls are TRBV29-1 and TRBJ2-1; D assignment may be TRBD1 or TRBD2 (6 bases each). Germline CDR1 and CDR2: SQVTM and ANQGSEA. This CDR3 contains 16 residues. Trimming cost V 2 bases and J 2 bases, with 16 bases left between them. CDR3 in amino acids: CSVERRGAQTYNEQFF. In nucleotides, the CDR3 is TGCAGCGTTGAAAGGAGGGGGGCGCAAACCTACAATGAGCAGTTCTTC.

The chain recombines TRBV20-1 with TRBJ2-7; 7 positions match TRBD1. Germline CDR1 DFQATT, CDR2 SNEGSKA (reference sequence). CDR3 size: 18 residues. The V gene end was trimmed by 4 bases and the J gene end by 2 bases; junction bases not matched to a gene: 20. The CDR3 region has the DNA TGCAGTGCTATACCACCGGGACAGTTTTTGAGTTTTACCTACGAGCAGTACTTC. It specifies CSAIPPGQFLSFTYEQYF.

This clonotype was picked up many times. V usage is TRBV28 and J usage is TRBJ1-3; no clear D. The CDR3 has 15 amino acids. CDR1 and CDR2 (germline): MDHEN, SYDVKM. Trimming cost V 5 bases and J 0 bases, with 11 bases left between them. CDR3 bases: TGTGCCAGCAGTCCTCCAGAGATCTCTGGAAACACCATATATTTT. Translated, it gives CASSPPEISGNTIYF.

This clonotype was detected ten times or more. The junction differs from germline at one of its ends, possibly a read error. The J gene is TRBJ2-1, the V gene TRBV7-7, with a possible D match to TRBD2 (6 bases). The CDR3 contains 13 residues. Germline V gene sequence: CDR1 SSHAT, CDR2 FNYEAQ (reference sequence). In DNA form, the CDR3 reads TGTGCTAGCAGCTTAGCGGCCGGGAATGAGCAGTTCTTC. As protein: CASSLAAGNEQFF.

This clonotype was observed a few times. The V and J genes are TRBV9 and TRBJ2-3; 8 bases are shared with TRBD2. In germline, CDR1 is SGDLS, CDR2 YYNGEE. J lost 2 bases, V lost 0 bases, and 5 bases had no gene match. This CDR3 spans 16 amino acids. CDR3 loop: CASSVASGGLTDTQYF. The CDR3 coding sequence is TGTGCCAGCAGCGTAGCCAGCGGGGGACTCACAGATACGCAGTATTTT.

This clonotype turned up a few times. The chain recombines TRBV27 with TRBJ2-1; no firm D call. Germline lookup yields CDR1 MNHEY and CDR2 SMNVEV (reference sequence). This CDR3 has 14 amino acids. The germline V and J ends were trimmed by 2 bases and 8 bases, with 13 bases remaining between them. CDR3 coding DNA: TGTGCCAGCAGTTTAGGTGGGATGGTTTATGAGCAGTTCTTC. Translating it yields CASSLGGMVYEQFF.

This clonotype was recorded many times. The gene calls are TRBV12-3 or TRBV12-4 and TRBJ2-7; D could derive from TRBD1 or TRBD2 (6 bases each). Trimming stripped 1 base from V and 7 bases from J, with 14 bases between. This CDR3 contains 14 residues. Written as DNA, the CDR3 is TGTGCCAGCAGTTTAGGGGGGGCAGGGAGGGAGCAGTACTTC. Translated, it gives CASSLGGAGREQYF.